The clone carrying this T cell receptor (beta chain) was observed many times. These data belong to a study of blood T cell repertoires in COVID-19. Study in general: There were acute and convalescent COVID-19 samples, and they came from the United States, Italy and Spain. The analysed material was cDNA or gDNA that came from T cells, B-cell-depleted T cells, or PBMCs.

Original processing notes: Nucleated cell number was recorded as an estimate derived from reference gene primer amplification. Data came from immunoSEQ multiplex PCR; TCRdb stores just in-frame clones and leaves some out. The V and J calls and clone size were taken over from that table, and D and trimming were inferred from the DNA. Among fewer than 350,000 clones listed, approximately 85% were seen once. This CDR3 has 12 residues. Germline V lookup: CDR1 SGHRS, CDR2 YFSETQ. V dropped 8 bases and J dropped 5; count of bases not matched to a gene: 3. Input material: peripheral blood. V usage is TRBV5-1 and J usage is TRBJ1-2; 10 nucleotides match TRBD1. This TCR was recovered from a man aged 18-30 years with active or convalescent COVID-19. The DNA of the CDR3 is TGCGCCAGTAGGGACAGGGGATATGGCTACACCTTC. Translation: CASRDRGYGYTF.